The 29 T cell receptor beta chains below were found in one sample sequenced in a study of blood T cell repertoires in COVID-19. The assay was immunoSEQ multiplex PCR, and TCRdb's table has in-frame clones only and misses some. The sample yields roughly 77,000 clones, over 70% seen once. Input material: peripheral blood. These receptors all come from a human donor in a cohort sampled during active COVID-19.

J is TRBJ2-5 and V is TRBV10-3; TRBD2 matches 10 bases. The length of the CDR3 is 18 residues. V shed 4 bases, J shed 4 bases, and the junction held 15 bases outside the gene matches. Germline V gene lookup returns CDR1 ENHRY and CDR2 SYGVKD. The CDR3: CAISVSRLAGASTETQYF. CDR3 sequence (DNA): TGTGCCATCAGTGTATCCCGGCTAGCGGGGGCCTCTACAGAGACCCAGTACTTC.

The CDR3 sequence: CAWSVLDRGNQPQHF. DNA of the CDR3: TGTGCCTGGAGTGTACTGGACAGGGGCAATCAGCCCCAGCATTTT. V and J are TRBV30 and TRBJ1-5; 8 bases line up with TRBD1. This CDR3 region has 15 residues. Germline V CDR1 and CDR2: GTSNPN, SVGIG (reference sequence). V trimming: 0 bases; J trimming: 2 bases; junction bases outside the gene matches: 3.

V usage is TRBV13 and J usage is TRBJ1-2; TRBD1 agrees at 8 bases. Trimming at V came to 4 bases and at J to 0 bases, leaving 1 base not matched to a gene. Per germline, CDR1 PRHDT and CDR2 FYEKMQ (reference sequence). CDR3 length: 14 amino acids. The CDR3 sequence: CASSSDRANYGYTF. CDR3 DNA: TGTGCCAGCAGCTCGGACAGGGCTAACTATGGCTACACCTTC.

The chain carries TRBV7-9 and TRBJ2-7; TRBD2 matches 7 bases. The V gene's germline CDR1 is SEHNR and CDR2 FQNEAQ (reference sequence). The CDR3 is 16 amino acids. Trimming removed 0 bases from V and 2 bases from J; junction bases left unmatched: 7. The DNA of the CDR3 is TGTGCCAGCAGCTTAGCCGAGCGGGGCAGGCCCTACGAGCAGTACTTC. Amino acids: CASSLAERGRPYEQYF.

The chain couples TRBV5-1 to TRBJ1-3; D remains unclear. V lost 0 bases and J 0 bases, leaving 7 bases between the germline ends. This CDR3 has 15 amino acids. Germline CDR1 and CDR2: SGHRS and YFSETQ. The CDR3 sequence: CASSLATGSGNTIYF. Written as DNA, the CDR3 is TGCGCCAGCAGCTTGGCTACGGGCTCTGGAAACACCATATATTTT. Together with reference TRBV5-1 and TRBJ1-3, the CDR3 gives the full variable domain: KAGVTQTPRYLIKTRGQQVTLSCSPISGHRSVSWYQQTPGQGLQFLFEYFSETQRNKGNFPGRFSGRQFSNSRSEMNVSTLELGDSALYLCASSLATGSGNTIYFGEGSWLTVV.

V usage is TRBV4-3 and J usage is TRBJ1-6, with D possibly matching TRBD1 (5 bases). CDR3 length: 15 amino acids. Trimming left V 4 bases short and J 12 bases short, with 19 bases between. CDR1 LGHNA and CDR2 YSLEER come from the germline V gene. The DNA for the CDR3 is TGCGCCAGCAGCCCCGGACATGGGGTCGGTCAACCCCTCCACTTT. Its protein product is CASSPGHGVGQPLHF.

This clone was observed a few times. The V and J genes are TRBV29-1 and TRBJ1-4, with a weak D call TRBD1 (6 bases). CDR3 length: 12 amino acids. V was clipped by 6 bases and J by 8 bases, with 13 bases between them. The germline V gene encodes CDR1 SQVTM and CDR2 ANQGSEA. In DNA, the CDR3 is TGCAGCGTAGAAACAACAGGGGAAAAACTGTTTTTT. Its protein product is CSVETTGEKLFF.

The chain joins TRBV27 to TRBJ1-5; 7 nucleotides line up with TRBD1. The germline V gene has CDR1 MNHEY and CDR2 SMNVEV (reference sequence). V gave up 6 bases and J gave up 7 bases; unmatched junction bases: 12. This CDR3 spans 15 amino acids. The CDR3 sequence: CASSQNTQGGQPQHF. In DNA form, the CDR3 reads TGTGCCAGCAGCCAAAATACTCAGGGGGGACAGCCCCAGCATTTT.

This clone was seen more than once but under ten times. The chain has TRBV6-6 and TRBJ1-5; 9 nucleotides align to TRBD1. Trimming took 2 bases from V and 6 from J; bases not matched to a gene: 5. CDR1 and CDR2 from the germline V gene are MNHNY and SVGAGI (reference sequence). This CDR3 has 15 amino acids. Here the CDR3 DNA reads TGTGCCAGCAGTTACACAGGGGGCGGGAGTCAGCCCCAGCATTTT. It is translated as CASSYTGGGSQPQHF.

This sequence joins TRBV5-1 and TRBJ1-4; 8 nucleotides agree with TRBD1. Trimming took 3 bases from V and 8 from J; bases not matched to a gene: 6. The germline V gene has CDR1 SGHRS and CDR2 YFSETQ. The CDR3 spans 14 residues. The CDR3 DNA reads as TGCGCCAGCAGCTCAGGGGGCCCGGGGGAAAAACTGTTTTTT. Protein: CASSSGGPGEKLFF.

This CDR3 reads CASSLWLAGGQETQYF. The DNA of the CDR3 is TGTGCCAGCAGCTTGTGGCTAGCGGGGGGGCAAGAGACCCAGTACTTC. The rearrangement links TRBV5-4 to TRBJ2-5, with 12 bases aligning to TRBD2. V trimming: 1 base; J trimming: 2 bases; junction bases outside the gene matches: 3. The V gene's germline CDR1 is SGHNT and CDR2 YYREEE (reference sequence). This CDR3 is built from 16 residues.

V and J are TRBV7-3 and TRBJ2-7, with D tentatively TRBD2 (5 bases). Trimming pared 5 bases from V and 6 bases from J, leaving 14 bases between. The CDR3 is 13 residues long. Germline V CDR1 and CDR2: SGHTA, FQGTGA. The CDR3 region has the DNA TGTGCCAGCAGCCCGCAAGTTGGAGGCGAGCAGTACTTC. The encoded protein is CASSPQVGGEQYF.

The chain couples TRBV21-1 to TRBJ2-5; the table gives TRBD2 as D, unverified against the DNA. TRBV21-1 is classified as a pseudogene. There are 15 residues in the CDR3. As DNA, the CDR3 is TGTGCCAGCAGCAAAGCGCTAGAGGGTCAAGAGACCCAGTACTTC. Translating it yields CASSKALEGQETQYF.

The chain couples TRBV30 to TRBJ1-1; no clear D gene. Germline CDR1 reads GTSNPN; CDR2 reads SVGIG (reference sequence). The CDR3 runs to 12 residues. The chain's CDR3 is CGVGVRSTEAFF. The DNA for the CDR3 is TGTGGTGTTGGAGTTCGTAGCACTGAAGCTTTCTTT.

This clone was recorded once. The chain joins TRBV5-4 to TRBJ2-1, with D possibly TRBD2 on 7 matching bases. There are 14 residues in the CDR3. Trimming pared 1 base from V and 5 bases from J, leaving 10 bases between. Germline CDR1 reads SGHNT; CDR2 reads YYREEE (reference sequence). For the CDR3, the DNA is TGTGCCAGCAGCTTGTGGGGGGGCCACAATGAGCAGTTCTTC. Protein product: CASSLWGGHNEQFF.

The chain carries TRBV10-1 and TRBJ1-2; maybe TRBD1 (5 bases). This CDR3 is 13 amino acids long. Germline CDR1 is WNHNN and CDR2 is SYGVQD (reference sequence). V lost 0 bases and J 7 bases, leaving 9 bases between the germline ends. In DNA form, the CDR3 reads TGCGCCAGCAGTGAGTCGACTCAGGGTGGCTACACCTTC. This sequence encodes CASSESTQGGYTF.

This clone was counted a few times. The chain uses TRBV6-6 and TRBJ1-2; D is undetermined. CDR1 is MNHNY, CDR2 SVGAGI, per germline (reference sequence). Trimming left V 6 bases short and J 1 base short, with 9 bases between. The CDR3 extends over 13 amino acids. The CDR3 DNA sequence: TGTGCCAGCAGCTTACAGAATAACTATGGCTACACCTTC. Its protein is CASSLQNNYGYTF.

The rearrangement links TRBV3-1 (or the pseudogene TRBV3-2) to TRBJ2-3, with 9 bases lining up with TRBD2. The CDR3 has 16 amino acids. Germline V gene data show CDR1 as LGHDT and CDR2 as YNNKEL (reference sequence). Unmatched junction bases numbered 9, after V lost 4 bases and J lost 4 bases. CDR3 sequence: CASSPWASGVADTQYF. In DNA form, the CDR3 reads TGTGCCAGCAGCCCCTGGGCTAGCGGGGTTGCAGATACGCAGTATTTT.

The rearrangement uses TRBV9 and TRBJ2-3; 9 bases agree with TRBD2. The CDR3 consists of 15 residues. Per germline, CDR1 SGDLS and CDR2 YYNGEE. Trimming removed 3 bases from V and 2 bases from J; junction bases left unmatched: 4. The CDR3 region is CASSEGTSFTDTQYF. The CDR3 coding sequence is TGTGCCAGCAGCGAGGGGACTAGCTTCACAGATACGCAGTATTTT.

The chain carries TRBV6-6 and TRBJ1-3, with TRBD1 matching over 11 bases. Germline lookup yields CDR1 MNHNY and CDR2 SVGAGI (reference sequence). V was pared by 5 bases and J by 5 bases, with 8 bases of the junction left unmatched. The CDR3 runs 16 residues. The CDR3 region is CASSAPGQGGRNTIYF. In DNA, the CDR3 is TGTGCCAGCAGTGCCCCGGGACAGGGGGGGAGAAACACCATATATTTT.

The V gene is TRBV5-1, the J gene TRBJ2-5, with 7 positions matching TRBD2. The V segment lost 2 bases and the J segment 2 bases; nucleotides outside the gene matches: 3. CDR3 length: 14 amino acids. The germline CDR1 and CDR2 sequences are SGHRS and YFSETQ. CDR3 in amino acids: CASSLGLGQETQYF. DNA for the CDR3: TGCGCCAGCAGCTTAGGACTAGGGCAAGAGACCCAGTACTTC.

The chain employs TRBV7-2 and TRBJ1-5; 7 bases agree with TRBD1. Unmatched junction bases numbered 5, after V lost 3 bases and J lost 0 bases. Germline CDR1 is SGHTA and CDR2 is FQGNSA. The CDR3 has 16 residues. The CDR3 region is CASSLYRTGSNQPQHF. Here the CDR3 DNA reads TGTGCCAGCAGCTTGTACCGGACAGGTAGCAATCAGCCCCAGCATTTT.

This clone turned up a few times. The chain employs TRBV5-1 and TRBJ1-1, with 8 bases identical to TRBD1. V dropped 3 bases and J dropped 1; count of bases not matched to a gene: 5. The germline V gene has CDR1 SGHRS and CDR2 YFSETQ. The length of the CDR3 is 15 residues. The CDR3 protein is CASSSNGQGNTEAFF. Written as DNA, the CDR3 is TGCGCCAGCAGCTCTAACGGACAGGGGAACACTGAAGCTTTCTTT.

The chain employs TRBV13 and TRBJ1-1; D is ambiguous. The germline V and J ends were trimmed by 4 bases and 6 bases, with 15 bases remaining between them. Germline V gene sequence: CDR1 PRHDT, CDR2 FYEKMQ (reference sequence). The CDR3 contains 14 residues. CDR3 sequence reads: CASSSSRSSAEAFF. As DNA, the CDR3 is TGTGCCAGCAGCTCGAGTCGAAGTTCTGCTGAAGCTTTCTTT.

The chain links TRBV6-1 to TRBJ1-5; D gene uncertain. The CDR3 runs 16 residues. The germline V gene has CDR1 MNHNS and CDR2 SASEGT. The ends were cut back, 4 bases at V and 4 bases at J, with 17 bases in the middle. This CDR3 reads CASSAAFLLENQPQHF. The CDR3, as DNA: TGTGCCAGCAGTGCAGCTTTTCTTCTAGAGAATCAGCCCCAGCATTTT.

CDR3 nucleotide sequence: TGTGCCAGTAGTTGGGGACAGAGTGAAGCTTTCTTT. It specifies CASSWGQSEAFF. The J gene is TRBJ1-1, the V gene TRBV19; 7 nucleotides match TRBD1. The CDR3 runs 12 residues. Per the germline V gene, CDR1 is LNHDA and CDR2 is SQIVND (reference sequence). J gave up 7 bases and V 5 bases, and 4 bases lay outside the gene matches.

The chain has TRBV15 and TRBJ2-7; 8 positions agree with TRBD1. This CDR3 spans 15 amino acids. Trimming at V came to 0 bases and at J to 7 bases, leaving 8 bases not matched to a gene. Germline CDR1 reads LNHNV; CDR2 reads YYDKDF (reference sequence). CDR3 sequence: CATSRDLAGGGEQYF. The DNA for the CDR3 is TGTGCCACCAGCAGAGATCTTGCAGGGGGCGGGGAGCAGTACTTC.

The V call is TRBV5-1, the J call TRBJ2-1, with 8 bases that match TRBD1. Trimming cost V 4 bases and J 5 bases; bases outside gene matches: 8. The CDR3 is 15 amino acids. Per germline, CDR1 SGHRS and CDR2 YFSETQ. This chain's CDR3 is CASSTGQGSNNEQFF. The CDR3 nucleotides read TGCGCCAGCAGCACCGGACAGGGCTCGAACAATGAGCAGTTCTTC.

The genes are TRBV7-2 and TRBJ2-7, with 7 positions matching TRBD1. The CDR3 sequence is 15 residues long. V gave up 3 bases and J gave up 4 bases; unmatched junction bases: 9. Germline assignment: CDR1 SGHTA and CDR2 FQGNSA. CDR3 DNA: TGTGCCAGCAGCTTCGGGACAGCGAGTGGGTACGAGCAGTACTTC. Its translation is CASSFGTASGYEQYF. Full variable domain (missing parts from reference TRBV7-2 and TRBJ2-7): GAGVSQSPSNKVTEKGKDVELRCDPISGHTALYWYRQSLGQGLEFLIYFQGNSAPDKSGLPSDRFSAERTGGSVSTLTIQRTQQEDSAVYLCASSFGTASGYEQYFGPGTRLTVT.